Listed below are T cell receptor beta chains from one sample, sequenced in a study of response to subunit inactivated influenza vaccine. Each CDR3 protein gets one entry after TCRdb re-called the RT-PCR reads with MiXCR. The table shows 150,000 to 200,000 distinct CDR3 sequences, with approximately 10% occurring only once. The sample consisted of non-naive T cells sorted from PBMCs, taken 45 days after vaccination. The receptors were gathered from a man aged 45-65 years who received an inactivated influenza vaccine. The CDR3 runs from the conserved cysteine through the conserved F or W. Fields, in order: J gene, clone size, D gene, V gene, CDR3 protein, CDR3 DNA. The D gene is left open where the match is weak. For some rows the clone size is stated as once, few or many, or as a class when expanded; others skip it.

J gene: TRBJ2-5; clone size: few; D gene: TRBD2; V gene: TRBV11-2; CDR3 protein: CASSLGLAGSQETQYF; CDR3 DNA: TGTGCCAGCAGCTTAGGTCTAGCGGGGTCCCAAGAGACCCAGTACTTC
J gene: TRBJ2-7; clone size: .; D gene: .; V gene: TRBV3-1; CDR3 protein: CASSQDLVGLGVTEQYF; CDR3 DNA: TGTGCCAGCAGCCAAGATCTGGTCGGTCTAGGAGTTACCGAGCAGTACTTC
J gene: TRBJ2-7; clone size: many; D gene: .; V gene: TRBV7-2; CDR3 protein: CASSSGTGYEQYF; CDR3 DNA: TGTGCCAGCAGCAGCGGGACAGGATACGAGCAGTACTTC
J gene: TRBJ2-5; clone size: few; D gene: TRBD2; V gene: TRBV3-1; CDR3 protein: CASSRSSGGQETQYF; CDR3 DNA: TGTGCCAGCAGCCGATCTAGCGGGGGGCAAGAGACCCAGTACTTC
J gene: TRBJ1-5; clone size: many; D gene: .; V gene: TRBV7-2; CDR3 protein: CASSPQWPQPQHF; CDR3 DNA: TGTGCCAGCAGCCCCCAGTGGCCTCAGCCCCAGCATTTT
J gene: TRBJ2-1; clone size: many; D gene: TRBD2; V gene: TRBV2; CDR3 protein: CASSYPSGSVGDEQFF; CDR3 DNA: TGTGCCAGCAGCTACCCGAGCGGGAGCGTCGGGGATGAGCAGTTCTTC
J gene: TRBJ2-1; clone size: many; D gene: .; V gene: TRBV5-1; CDR3 protein: CASSLGDMRHEQFF; CDR3 DNA: TGCGCCAGCAGCTTGGGGGACATGAGGCATGAGCAGTTCTTC
J gene: TRBJ2-7; clone size: many; D gene: .; V gene: TRBV6-2/TRBV6-3; CDR3 protein: CASSLTTYEQYF; CDR3 DNA: TGTGCCAGCAGTTTGACCACCTACGAGCAGTACTTC
J gene: TRBJ2-1; clone size: many; D gene: .; V gene: TRBV7-3; CDR3 protein: CASSATSSPYNEQFF; CDR3 DNA: TGTGCCAGCAGCGCCACTAGCTCCCCCTACAATGAGCAGTTCTTC
J gene: TRBJ2-1; clone size: many; D gene: .; V gene: TRBV7-2; CDR3 protein: CASSLGTRMSQEQFF; CDR3 DNA: TGTGCCAGCAGCTTAGGGACTCGCATGAGTCAGGAGCAGTTCTTC
J gene: TRBJ1-4; clone size: .; D gene: .; V gene: TRBV20-1; CDR3 protein: CSARVAGAEKLFF; CDR3 DNA: TGCAGTGCTAGAGTCGCAGGGGCTGAAAAACTGTTTTTT
J gene: TRBJ2-7; clone size: few; D gene: TRBD2; V gene: TRBV11-2; CDR3 protein: CASMLAGGPYEQYF; CDR3 DNA: TGTGCCAGCATGCTAGCGGGAGGGCCCTACGAGCAGTACTTC
J gene: TRBJ2-1; clone size: few; D gene: TRBD1; V gene: TRBV24-1; CDR3 protein: CATSEGGTGSYNEQFF; CDR3 DNA: TGTGCCACCAGTGAGGGGGGGACAGGGAGTTACAATGAGCAGTTCTTC
J gene: TRBJ2-7; clone size: .; D gene: TRBD1; V gene: TRBV10-3; CDR3 protein: CAASGRDSTKEQYF; CDR3 DNA: TGTGCCGCATCAGGTCGGGACAGTACTAAAGAGCAGTACTTC
J gene: TRBJ2-3; clone size: .; D gene: .; V gene: TRBV12-3/TRBV12-4; CDR3 protein: CASRPRNRALMTGRTDTQYF; CDR3 DNA: TGTGCCAGCAGGCCCCGGAACAGGGCTCTGATGACCGGGAGAACAGATACGCAGTATTTT
J gene: TRBJ1-6; clone size: many; D gene: .; V gene: TRBV20-1; CDR3 protein: CSARTTGSPSPLHF; CDR3 DNA: TGCAGTGCTAGGACGACTGGCTCTCCTTCACCCCTCCACTTT
J gene: TRBJ2-3; clone size: .; D gene: .; V gene: TRBV12-5; CDR3 protein: CASADGSVSTDTQYF; CDR3 DNA: TGTGCTAGTGCCGACGGATCTGTTAGCACAGATACGCAGTATTTT
J gene: TRBJ2-5; clone size: .; D gene: TRBD2; V gene: TRBV4-3; CDR3 protein: CGSSQAILAGDWETQYF; CDR3 DNA: TGCGGCAGCAGCCAAGCCATACTAGCGGGGGATTGGGAGACCCAGTACTTC
J gene: TRBJ1-5; clone size: .; D gene: .; V gene: TRBV9; CDR3 protein: CASSVGDQPQHF; CDR3 DNA: TGTGCCAGCAGCGTAGGGGATCAGCCCCAGCATTTT
J gene: TRBJ2-3; clone size: .; D gene: TRBD2; V gene: TRBV3-1; CDR3 protein: CASSQGRLAGSTDTQYF; CDR3 DNA: TGTGCCAGCAGCCAAGGGAGACTAGCGGGGAGCACAGATACGCAGTATTTT
J gene: TRBJ1-6; clone size: few; D gene: .; V gene: TRBV30; CDR3 protein: CAWNVGPNSPLHF; CDR3 DNA: TGTGCCTGGAACGTAGGACCCAATTCACCCCTCCACTTT
J gene: TRBJ2-1; clone size: .; D gene: TRBD2; V gene: TRBV13; CDR3 protein: CASSPRTSGCYNEQFF; CDR3 DNA: TGTGCCAGCAGCCCGCGGACTAGCGGGTGCTACAATGAGCAGTTCTTC
J gene: TRBJ2-1; clone size: few; D gene: TRBD2; V gene: TRBV27; CDR3 protein: CASSLRRISGSGEQFF; CDR3 DNA: TGTGCCAGCAGTTTAAGGCGGATTAGCGGGAGTGGGGAGCAGTTCTTC
J gene: TRBJ1-5; clone size: .; D gene: TRBD1; V gene: TRBV7-2; CDR3 protein: CASSTVDRGDQPQHF; CDR3 DNA: TGTGCCAGCAGCACAGTCGACAGGGGAGATCAGCCCCAGCATTTT
J gene: TRBJ2-2; clone size: few; D gene: TRBD2; V gene: TRBV20-1; CDR3 protein: CSARGTSGTNTGELFF; CDR3 DNA: TGCAGTGCTAGGGGGACTAGCGGGACGAACACCGGGGAGCTGTTTTTT
J gene: TRBJ1-2; clone size: .; D gene: .; V gene: TRBV18; CDR3 protein: CASSPPLGNNYGYTF; CDR3 DNA: TGTGCCAGCTCACCACCGCTGGGAAACAACTATGGCTACACCTTC
J gene: TRBJ2-3; clone size: .; D gene: .; V gene: TRBV20-1; CDR3 protein: CSARDWGVGGDTQYF; CDR3 DNA: TGCAGTGCTAGAGATTGGGGGGTCGGCGGAGATACGCAGTATTTT
J gene: TRBJ2-5; clone size: once; D gene: TRBD2; V gene: TRBV7-6; CDR3 protein: CASSSQLAGETQYF; CDR3 DNA: TGTGCCAGCAGCTCCCAACTAGCGGGGGAGACCCAGTACTTC
J gene: TRBJ2-7; clone size: many; D gene: .; V gene: TRBV10-3; CDR3 protein: CAISEGLGAGDTYEQYF; CDR3 DNA: TGTGCCATCAGTGAAGGACTTGGGGCAGGGGATACCTACGAGCAGTACTTC
J gene: TRBJ1-6; clone size: many; D gene: .; V gene: TRBV5-1; CDR3 protein: CASSQSTASSYNSPLHF; CDR3 DNA: TGCGCCAGCAGCCAATCGACAGCTAGCTCCTATAATTCACCCCTCCACTTT
J gene: TRBJ2-7; clone size: few; D gene: TRBD1; V gene: TRBV20-1; CDR3 protein: CSALPGQGFRSEQYF; CDR3 DNA: TGCAGTGCCCTTCCGGGACAGGGATTCAGGAGCGAGCAGTACTTC
J gene: TRBJ2-1; clone size: few; D gene: .; V gene: TRBV20-1; CDR3 protein: CSAGLPPTSTYNEQFF; CDR3 DNA: TGCAGTGCTGGGTTGCCCCCCACTAGCACCTACAATGAGCAGTTCTTC
J gene: TRBJ2-5; clone size: medium-sized; D gene: .; V gene: TRBV14; CDR3 protein: CASSQDGYETQYF; CDR3 DNA: TGTGCCAGCAGCCAAGATGGGTACGAGACCCAGTACTTC
J gene: TRBJ1-6; clone size: .; D gene: .; V gene: TRBV6-1; CDR3 protein: CASKRSVYNSPLHF; CDR3 DNA: TGTGCCAGCAAAAGAAGCGTCTATAATTCACCCCTCCACTTT
J gene: TRBJ2-7; clone size: .; D gene: TRBD1; V gene: TRBV7-2; CDR3 protein: CASSSNDDRGRAQYF; CDR3 DNA: TGTGCCAGCAGCTCCAACGACGACAGGGGGCGCGCGCAGTACTTC
J gene: TRBJ2-5; clone size: many; D gene: TRBD2; V gene: TRBV29-1; CDR3 protein: CSVERTSGDQETQYF; CDR3 DNA: TGCAGCGTTGAGCGGACTAGCGGGGACCAAGAGACCCAGTACTTC
J gene: TRBJ2-1; clone size: .; D gene: TRBD1; V gene: TRBV18; CDR3 protein: CASSPSQDRTYNEQFF; CDR3 DNA: TGTGCCAGCTCACCATCGCAGGACAGGACCTACAATGAGCAGTTCTTC
J gene: TRBJ2-5; clone size: .; D gene: .; V gene: TRBV20-1; CDR3 protein: CSASTSRGSETQYF; CDR3 DNA: TGCAGTGCTTCCACAAGTAGGGGCTCGGAGACCCAGTACTTC
J gene: TRBJ2-7; clone size: few; D gene: TRBD1; V gene: TRBV7-8; CDR3 protein: CASSPTGTLGEQYF; CDR3 DNA: TGTGCCAGCAGCCCGACAGGGACCCTTGGGGAGCAGTACTTC
J gene: TRBJ2-7; clone size: .; D gene: TRBD1; V gene: TRBV15; CDR3 protein: CATSKDRGNGEQYF; CDR3 DNA: TGTGCCACCAGCAAAGACAGGGGAAATGGCGAGCAGTACTTC
J gene: TRBJ2-1; clone size: many; D gene: TRBD2; V gene: TRBV5-6; CDR3 protein: CASSSPGIAGNNEQFF; CDR3 DNA: TGTGCCAGCAGCTCCCCCGGAATAGCGGGAAACAATGAGCAGTTCTTC
J gene: TRBJ2-2; clone size: many; D gene: .; V gene: TRBV12-3/TRBV12-4; CDR3 protein: CASSLGQANTGELFF; CDR3 DNA: TGTGCCAGCAGTTTAGGACAGGCGAACACCGGGGAGCTGTTTTTT
J gene: TRBJ2-2; clone size: many; D gene: .; V gene: TRBV15; CDR3 protein: CATSRDKGVNTGELFF; CDR3 DNA: TGTGCCACCAGCAGAGATAAAGGAGTGAACACCGGGGAGCTGTTTTTT
J gene: TRBJ1-2; clone size: few; D gene: .; V gene: TRBV3-1; CDR3 protein: CASSQGWTGSGYTF; CDR3 DNA: TGTGCCAGCAGCCAAGGGTGGACTGGGAGTGGCTACACCTTC
J gene: TRBJ1-1; clone size: .; D gene: .; V gene: TRBV28; CDR3 protein: CASSSPGTRKNTEAFF; CDR3 DNA: TGTGCCAGCAGTTCCCCCGGTACACGGAAGAACACTGAAGCTTTCTTT
J gene: TRBJ2-1; clone size: .; D gene: .; V gene: TRBV19; CDR3 protein: CASSKTSRQVLSSYNEQFF; CDR3 DNA: TGTGCCAGTAGTAAAACCTCCAGACAGGTCCTTAGCTCCTACAATGAGCAGTTCTTC
J gene: TRBJ1-5; clone size: few; D gene: TRBD1; V gene: TRBV3-1; CDR3 protein: CASSQDGQGPQPQHF; CDR3 DNA: TGTGCCAGCAGCCAAGACGGACAGGGCCCCCAGCCCCAGCATTTT
J gene: TRBJ2-7; clone size: few; D gene: .; V gene: TRBV20-1; CDR3 protein: CSARVAPRGLYEQYF; CDR3 DNA: TGCAGTGCTAGAGTAGCCCCCAGAGGCCTCTACGAGCAGTACTTC
J gene: TRBJ2-2; clone size: few; D gene: TRBD2; V gene: TRBV3-1; CDR3 protein: CASSQGLSGRTNTGELFF; CDR3 DNA: TGTGCCAGCAGCCAAGGTCTTAGCGGGCGTACGAACACCGGGGAGCTGTTTTTT
J gene: TRBJ2-7; clone size: .; D gene: .; V gene: TRBV5-6; CDR3 protein: CASSLASTTNTQWTYEQYF; CDR3 DNA: TGTGCCAGCAGCTTGGCCTCCACTACCAATACCCAATGGACCTACGAGCAGTACTTC
J gene: TRBJ2-7; clone size: .; D gene: .; V gene: TRBV3-1; CDR3 protein: CASSQGQIEQYF; CDR3 DNA: TGTGCCAGCAGCCAAGGACAGATCGAGCAGTACTTC
J gene: TRBJ2-3; clone size: .; D gene: TRBD2; V gene: TRBV4-2; CDR3 protein: CASSQVSLAGIRTDTQYF; CDR3 DNA: TGTGCCAGCAGCCAAGTATCCCTAGCGGGGATACGCACAGATACGCAGTATTTT
J gene: TRBJ2-2; clone size: few; D gene: .; V gene: TRBV7-2; CDR3 protein: CASRRRGGVDTGELFF; CDR3 DNA: TGTGCCAGCAGACGCCGGGGCGGGGTTGACACCGGGGAGCTGTTTTTT
J gene: TRBJ1-5; clone size: many; D gene: .; V gene: TRBV12-3/TRBV12-4; CDR3 protein: CASSFGSPRSNQPQHF; CDR3 DNA: TGTGCCAGCAGTTTTGGGTCCCCCCGCAGCAATCAGCCCCAGCATTTT